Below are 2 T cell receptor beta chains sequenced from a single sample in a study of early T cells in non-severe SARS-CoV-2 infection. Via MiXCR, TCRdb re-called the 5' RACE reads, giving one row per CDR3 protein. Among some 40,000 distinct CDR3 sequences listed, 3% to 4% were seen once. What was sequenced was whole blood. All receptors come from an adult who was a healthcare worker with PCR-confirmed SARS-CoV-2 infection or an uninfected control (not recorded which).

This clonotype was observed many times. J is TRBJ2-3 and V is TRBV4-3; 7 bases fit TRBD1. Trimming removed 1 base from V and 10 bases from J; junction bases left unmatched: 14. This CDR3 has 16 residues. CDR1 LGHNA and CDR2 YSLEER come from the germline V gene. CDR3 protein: CASSQVKGADPRAQYF. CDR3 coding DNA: TGCGCCAGCAGCCAAGTAAAGGGGGCGGACCCTCGGGCGCAGTATTTT.

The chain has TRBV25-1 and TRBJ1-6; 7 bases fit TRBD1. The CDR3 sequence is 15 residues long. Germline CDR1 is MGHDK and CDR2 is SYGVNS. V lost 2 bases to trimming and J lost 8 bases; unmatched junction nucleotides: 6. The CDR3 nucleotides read TGTGCCAGCAGTGAAAGACAGGGAACCGATTCACCCCTCCACTTT. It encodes CASSERQGTDSPLHF.